The next 19 T cell receptor beta chains were all read from a single sample in a study of response to subunit inactivated influenza vaccine. TCRdb passed the RT-PCR reads through MiXCR, listing each CDR3 protein once. The table lists approximately 500,000 distinct CDR3 sequences, over 10% of them singletons, with around 13% in the top ten. The specimen comprised PBMCs from blood, sampled about 6 weeks after vaccination. Every receptor here comes from a man between 45 and 60 years old who received an inactivated influenza vaccine.

V usage is TRBV6-5 and J usage is TRBJ2-5, with D perhaps assigned TRBD1 or TRBD2 (5 bases each). With 11 bases removed from V and 4 bases from J, the gap between germline ends came to 14 bases. This CDR3 is 12 amino acids long. In germline, CDR1 is MNHEY, CDR2 SVGAGI. The CDR3 DNA reads as TGTGCCTCCCGAGGGGTCGGAGAGACCCAGTACTTC. It is translated as CASRGVGETQYF.

The V and J genes are TRBV5-5 and TRBJ1-5; D is perhaps TRBD1 (5 bases). The CDR3 has 17 residues. The germline V gene encodes CDR1 SGHKS and CDR2 YYEKEE (reference sequence). Trimming stripped 4 bases from V and 7 bases from J, with 24 bases between. The CDR3 loop is CASSPTPGRDFLQPQHF. The CDR3 region has the DNA TGTGCCAGCAGCCCCACCCCTGGCCGGGACTTCTTGCAGCCCCAGCATTTT.

This clonotype occurred a few times. V usage is TRBV6-2 or TRBV6-3 and J usage is TRBJ2-1, with 12 bases lining up with TRBD1. Germline CDR1 MNHEY, CDR2 SVGEGT. The CDR3 totals 16 residues. The junction had 8 bases not matched to a gene; V was cut back by 5 bases and J by 6 bases. The CDR3 reads CASSLPGTGGRNEQFF. The CDR3 DNA is TGTGCCAGCAGTCTACCTGGGACAGGGGGCCGCAATGAGCAGTTCTTC.

The CDR3, as DNA: TGTGCCAGCAGTAGCCCTAGCGGGAGCTCCTACAATGAGCAGTTCTTC. The encoded protein is CASSSPSGSSYNEQFF. The chain carries TRBV27 and TRBJ2-1, with 10 bases lining up with TRBD2. CDR1 and CDR2 from the germline V gene are MNHEY and SMNVEV (reference sequence). The CDR3 covers 16 residues. V dropped 5 bases and J dropped 0; count of bases not matched to a gene: 4.

This clonotype has a handful of counts. This chain uses TRBV7-2 with TRBJ1-1; the match to TRBD1 covers 11 bases. The CDR3 is 14 amino acids. Germline CDR1 and CDR2: SGHTA and FQGNSA. V lost 3 bases and J lost 10; bases outside the gene matches: 7. DNA of the CDR3: TGTGCCAGCAGCTTGGGACAGGGGGAACGTGGAGCTTTCTTT. The encoded protein is CASSLGQGERGAFF.

This CDR3 reads CSVAGASTDTQYF. CDR3 sequence (DNA): TGCAGCGTTGCGGGAGCTAGCACAGATACGCAGTATTTT. The V call is TRBV29-1, the J call TRBJ2-3, with D possibly being TRBD2 (6 bases). Per the germline V gene, CDR1 is SQVTM and CDR2 is ANQGSEA. CDR3 length: 13 amino acids. Trimming left V 4 bases short and J 0 bases short, with 8 bases between.

The V call is TRBV20-1, the J call TRBJ2-1; TRBD2 might be the D (5 bases). Germline-derived CDR1 and CDR2 are DFQATT and SNEGSKA (reference sequence). The CDR3 has 16 amino acids. Trimming took off 3 bases at V and 0 bases at J, with 15 bases between the two ends. The CDR3 protein is CSARDSRASSYNEQFF. CDR3 nucleotide sequence: TGCAGTGCTAGGGACTCACGGGCGAGCTCCTACAATGAGCAGTTCTTC.

This clonotype occurred a few times. The chain employs TRBV18 and TRBJ1-2, with D hard to call. The CDR3 is 15 residues long. The germline V gene has CDR1 KGHSH and CDR2 LQKENI. Deletions cut 1 base from V and 8 bases from J, with 17 bases between. The CDR3 here is CASSPQWTNPGGYTF. CDR3 DNA sequence: TGTGCCAGCTCACCACAATGGACGAACCCCGGGGGCTACACCTTC.

In this sample, this clonotype turned up many times. The chain joins TRBV6-5 to TRBJ2-7; D may be TRBD1 (5 bases). V lost 3 bases to trimming and J lost 3 bases, with 12 bases between them. The germline V gene has CDR1 MNHEY and CDR2 SVGAGI. This CDR3 is 14 amino acids long. The CDR3: CASSYRGKIYEQYF. DNA of the CDR3: TGTGCCAGCAGTTATAGGGGAAAGATCTACGAGCAGTACTTC.

The gene calls are TRBV5-5 and TRBJ1-4; D possibly corresponds to TRBD1 (5 bases). The V gene's germline CDR1 is SGHKS and CDR2 YYEKEE (reference sequence). V shed 2 bases and J shed 2 bases, with 7 bases lying between them. This CDR3 contains 14 residues. CDR3 sequence: CASSLRQTNEKLFF. CDR3 sequence (DNA): TGTGCCAGCAGCTTAAGACAGACTAATGAAAAACTGTTTTTT.

This clonotype was observed many times. The chain has TRBV12-3 or TRBV12-4 and TRBJ2-1; maybe TRBD1 (5 bases). CDR3 length equals 15 residues. V gave up 7 bases and J gave up 2 bases, with 15 bases separating them. The CDR3 DNA reads TGTGCCAGCACCCAAGTAAGGGGCGCCTACAATGAGCAGTTCTTC. This gives the protein CASTQVRGAYNEQFF.

The rearrangement links TRBV20-1 to TRBJ2-1; weak D call: TRBD2 (5 bases). The CDR3 runs to 14 residues. The germline CDR1 and CDR2 sequences are DFQATT and SNEGSKA (reference sequence). V was pared by 2 bases and J by 6 bases, with 14 bases between. Here the CDR3 reads CSARSLVGSNEQFF. In nucleotides, the CDR3 is TGCAGTGCTAGATCCCTAGTAGGGAGCAATGAGCAGTTCTTC.

The chain employs TRBV10-3 and TRBJ2-7; no definite D call. The germline CDR1 and CDR2 sequences are ENHRY and SYGVKD. The length of the CDR3 is 12 residues. V lost 6 bases, J lost 7 bases, and 13 bases lay in between. CDR3 DNA: TGTGCCATCAGCTCCCTGGGTGGGGAGCAGTACTTC. Protein: CAISSLGGEQYF.

This clonotype was recorded at least ten times. The gene calls are TRBV29-1 and TRBJ2-2; tentative D call: TRBD1 (6 bases). CDR3 length equals 13 residues. Trimming took 7 bases from V and 1 from J, leaving 10 bases between them. Germline lookup yields CDR1 SQVTM and CDR2 ANQGSEA. CDR3 region: CSGTRGNTGELFF. The CDR3 bases are TGCAGCGGGACCAGGGGGAACACCGGGGAGCTGTTTTTT.

The CDR3 sequence is CASSRFGTGGYNEQFF. For the CDR3, the DNA is TGTGCCAGCAGCAGATTCGGGACAGGGGGTTACAATGAGCAGTTCTTC. The rearrangement uses TRBV5-4 and TRBJ2-1, with 11 positions matching TRBD1. This CDR3 contains 16 residues. Germline trimming cut 4 bases from V and 4 bases from J; bases unmatched to any gene: 7. Germline CDR1 and CDR2: SGHNT and YYREEE (reference sequence).

This clonotype showed up just a few times. This chain connects TRBV20-1 to TRBJ2-2; D may be TRBD2 (7 bases). The CDR3 sequence is 14 residues long. The germline gives CDR1 DFQATT, CDR2 SNEGSKA (reference sequence). V lost 4 bases and J 8 bases, leaving 17 bases between the germline ends. For the CDR3, the DNA is TGCAGTGCTATATATGGGGGGGGGCCAGGGGAGCTGTTTTTT. Residues: CSAIYGGGPGELFF.

V usage is TRBV20-1 and J usage is TRBJ2-2, with 14 bases aligning to TRBD2. With V trimmed by 0 bases and J by 5 bases, 5 bases remained unmatched. The CDR3 is 17 residues long. Germline V gene sequence: CDR1 DFQATT, CDR2 SNEGSKA (reference sequence). CDR3 residues: CSARDGTSGRHTGELFF. The CDR3 DNA reads as TGCAGTGCTAGAGATGGGACTAGCGGGAGACATACCGGGGAGCTGTTTTTT.

The rearrangement links TRBV20-1 to TRBJ2-5; 8 bases map to TRBD1. J lost 5 bases, V lost 5 bases, and 7 bases had no gene match. Germline V CDR1 and CDR2: DFQATT, SNEGSKA (reference sequence). The CDR3 has 13 residues. CDR3 in amino acids: CSAAQGQGETQYF. As DNA, the CDR3 is TGCAGTGCTGCCCAAGGACAGGGCGAGACCCAGTACTTC.

This chain joins TRBV6-5 and TRBJ1-2; D gene ambiguous. This CDR3 comprises 11 residues. Trimming removed 6 bases at V and 4 bases at J, with 6 bases between. Per the germline V gene, CDR1 is MNHEY and CDR2 is SVGAGI. CDR3: CASRSGYGYTF. CDR3 bases: TGTGCCAGCAGAAGTGGCTATGGCTACACCTTC.